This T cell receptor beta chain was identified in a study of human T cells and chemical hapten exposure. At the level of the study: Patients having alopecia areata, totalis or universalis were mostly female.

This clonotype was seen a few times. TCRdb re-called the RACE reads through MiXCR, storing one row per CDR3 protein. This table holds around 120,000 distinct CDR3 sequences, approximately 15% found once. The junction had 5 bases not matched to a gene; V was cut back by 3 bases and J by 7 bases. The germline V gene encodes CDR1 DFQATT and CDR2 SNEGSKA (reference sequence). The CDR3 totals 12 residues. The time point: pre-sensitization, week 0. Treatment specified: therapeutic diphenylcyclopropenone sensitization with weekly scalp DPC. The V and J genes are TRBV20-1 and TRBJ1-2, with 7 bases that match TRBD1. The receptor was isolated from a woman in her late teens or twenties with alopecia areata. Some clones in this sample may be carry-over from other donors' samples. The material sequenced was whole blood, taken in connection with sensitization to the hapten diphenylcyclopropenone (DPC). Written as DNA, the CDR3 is TGCAGTGCTAGTCCCGACAGGGTTGGCTACACCTTC. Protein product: CSASPDRVGYTF.